The 27 T cell receptor beta chains below come from one sample, sequenced in a study of blood T cell repertoires in COVID-19. The assay was immunoSEQ multiplex PCR, and TCRdb's table has in-frame clones only and misses some. The profile shows 140,000 or so clones, more than 75% of them singletons. The sequencing sample was made of peripheral blood. The receptors were gathered from a woman between 50 and 59 years old with active or convalescent COVID-19.

This sequence joins TRBV7-8 and TRBJ2-1; no reliable D call. This CDR3 comprises 15 residues. Trimming pared 1 base from V and 0 bases from J, leaving 7 bases between. Germline CDR1 SGHVS, CDR2 FQNEAQ. The CDR3 spells CASSLEPGSYNEQFF. CDR3 DNA: TGTGCCAGCAGCTTAGAGCCAGGCTCCTACAATGAGCAGTTCTTC.

The chain's CDR3 is CASIVEGAPQPQHF. The CDR3 DNA reads TGTGCCAGCATCGTCGAAGGGGCGCCCCAGCCCCAGCATTTT. The V and J genes are TRBV6-5 and TRBJ1-5, with D maybe TRBD1 (5 bases). V was cut by 7 bases and J by 7 bases, with 17 bases left in between. CDR1 MNHEY and CDR2 SVGAGI come from the germline V gene. The CDR3 has 14 residues.

The V gene is TRBV4-3, the J gene TRBJ1-1; weak D call: TRBD1 (5 bases). The CDR3 runs to 14 residues. The germline V gene has CDR1 LGHNA and CDR2 YSLEER. With 3 bases removed from V and 3 bases from J, the gap between germline ends came to 11 bases. The CDR3 DNA reads TGCGCCAGCAGCCAGCAGGGCGGGGACACTGAAGCTTTCTTT. Translated, it gives CASSQQGGDTEAFF.

The V gene is TRBV7-3, the J gene TRBJ2-1; possibly TRBD2 for D (8 bases). The CDR3 runs to 16 residues. Trimming left V 5 bases short and J 7 bases short, with 21 bases between. Germline lookup yields CDR1 SGHTA and CDR2 FQGTGA. DNA of the CDR3: TGTGCCAGCAGCATCAACAGGGGAGCGGGAGTAAATGAGCAGTTCTTC. Translating it yields CASSINRGAGVNEQFF. Full variable domain (missing parts from reference TRBV7-3 and TRBJ2-1): GAGVSQTPSNKVTEKGKYVELRCDPISGHTALYWYRQSLGQGPEFLIYFQGTGAADDSGLPNDRFFAVRPEGSVSTLKIQRTERGDSAVYLCASSINRGAGVNEQFFGPGTRLTVL.

The CDR3 bases are TGTGCCAGCAGCCCCTCGGCACAGGCTGCTTCCTACAATGAGCAGTTCTTC. Protein sequence: CASSPSAQAASYNEQFF. V and J are TRBV5-4 and TRBJ2-1, with D possibly matching TRBD1 (5 bases). Trimming shortened V by 4 bases and J by 1 base, and 18 bases separated the two germline ends. This CDR3 contains 17 residues. Germline CDR1 and CDR2: SGHNT and YYREEE (reference sequence).

CDR3 sequence (DNA): TGCGCCAGCAGCCAAGAACGGACAGGGGTTTGGGGCTACACCTTC. It codes for CASSQERTGVWGYTF. J is TRBJ1-2 and V is TRBV4-1, with 9 positions matching TRBD1. CDR1 is MGHRA, CDR2 YSYEKL, per germline. The trim removed 0 bases at V and 8 bases at J, leaving 7 bases unmatched. This CDR3 is built from 15 residues.

The CDR3 nucleotides are TGTGCCAGCAGCAAAGGAGGAGGGACTCCACAAGAGACCCAGTACTTC. It codes for CASSKGGGTPQETQYF. The chain employs TRBV21-1 and TRBJ2-5; whether TRBD2, the table's D call, matches the DNA was not checked. TRBV21-1 constitutes a pseudogene. The CDR3 spans 16 residues.

V is TRBV3-1 (or the pseudogene TRBV3-2) and J is TRBJ1-1, with D unclear. Germline loops: CDR1 LGHDT, CDR2 YNNKEL (reference sequence). The CDR3 extends over 12 amino acids. V was pared by 0 bases and J by 11 bases, with 10 bases between. The CDR3 nucleotides are TGTGCCAGCAGCCAAGAGTCCCGGAGGGCTTTCTTT. Translation: CASSQESRRAFF.

The genes are TRBV9 and TRBJ2-1; TRBD2 matches 10 bases. V lost 3 bases and J lost 4; bases outside the gene matches: 13. Germline V lookup: CDR1 SGDLS, CDR2 YYNGEE. CDR3 length: 18 amino acids. CDR3 DNA: TGTGCCAGCAGCGCGACCCTCTCCCTAGCGGGGGAGTACAATGAGCAGTTCTTC. Translated, it gives CASSATLSLAGEYNEQFF.

In its sample, this clone was seen a few times. J is TRBJ2-3 and V is TRBV19, with 7 bases fitting TRBD2. The length of the CDR3 is 16 residues. Trimming removed 8 bases from V and 4 bases from J; junction bases left unmatched: 15. Germline assignment: CDR1 LNHDA and CDR2 SQIVND (reference sequence). The CDR3 DNA reads as TGTGCCAGTTTAGGGAGGGGCGGGAGTCATTCAGATACGCAGTATTTT. This sequence encodes CASLGRGGSHSDTQYF.

The chain combines TRBV3-1 (or the pseudogene TRBV3-2) with TRBJ2-5; TRBD2 matches 15 bases. With 4 bases clipped from V and 5 bases from J, the junction kept 8 bases outside the gene matches. CDR3 length: 17 amino acids. Germline loops: CDR1 LGHDT, CDR2 YNNKEL (reference sequence). DNA of the CDR3: TGTGCCAGCAGCCTACGGACTAGCGGGAGGGTGACGGAGACCCAGTACTTC. This codes for CASSLRTSGRVTETQYF.

V usage is TRBV5-1 and J usage is TRBJ2-3; tentatively, D is TRBD2 (6 bases). Germline V gene data show CDR1 as SGHRS and CDR2 as YFSETQ. This CDR3 region has 14 residues. V lost 0 bases and J lost 5, with 10 bases in between. CDR3 loop: CASSLGGVRDTQYF. In DNA, the CDR3 is TGCGCCAGCAGCTTGGGCGGGGTGCGAGATACGCAGTATTTT. The full variable domain, with the rest looked up from reference TRBV5-1 and TRBJ2-3, is KAGVTQTPRYLIKTRGQQVTLSCSPISGHRSVSWYQQTPGQGLQFLFEYFSETQRNKGNFPGRFSGRQFSNSRSEMNVSTLELGDSALYLCASSLGGVRDTQYFGPGTRLTVL.

The V call is TRBV6-6, the J call TRBJ1-2, with 8 bases lining up with TRBD1. Germline V gives CDR1 MNHNY, CDR2 SVGAGI (reference sequence). CDR3 length: 14 residues. Trimming cost V 4 bases and J 5 bases; bases outside gene matches: 6. This CDR3 is CASSFQGALYGYTF. The DNA of the CDR3 is TGTGCCAGCAGTTTTCAGGGGGCTCTTTATGGCTACACCTTC.

The rearrangement links TRBV7-2 to TRBJ2-5; TRBD1 matches 8 bases. This CDR3 spans 16 amino acids. Germline values: CDR1 SGHTA, CDR2 FQGNSA. The junction had 8 bases not matched to a gene; V was cut back by 1 base and J by 4 bases. This chain's CDR3 is CASSLDWHDRGETQYF. The DNA for the CDR3 is TGTGCCAGCAGCTTAGACTGGCACGACAGGGGAGAGACCCAGTACTTC. Looking up the rest from reference TRBV7-2 and TRBJ2-5 gives the full variable domain: GAGVSQSPSNKVTEKGKDVELRCDPISGHTALYWYRQSLGQGLEFLIYFQGNSAPDKSGLPSDRFSAERTGGSVSTLTIQRTQQEDSAVYLCASSLDWHDRGETQYFGPGTRLLVL.

The chain joins TRBV27 to TRBJ2-2; 14 bases are shared with TRBD2. CDR1 MNHEY and CDR2 SMNVEV come from the germline V gene (reference sequence). This CDR3 spans 18 amino acids. Germline trimming cut 7 bases from V and 4 bases from J; bases unmatched to any gene: 11. CDR3 coding DNA: TGTGCCAGCACCGCTACCGGGACTAGCGGGGGCCCCACCGGGGAGCTGTTTTTT. It yields the protein CASTATGTSGGPTGELFF.

This chain links TRBV4-2 with TRBJ1-3, with 7 bases lining up with TRBD1. Germline V CDR1 and CDR2: LGHNA, YNFKEQ. V shed 4 bases, J shed 3 bases, and the junction held 3 bases outside the gene matches. This CDR3 comprises 14 residues. CDR3 sequence (DNA): TGTGCCAGCAGCCGGGGGACAGATGGAAACACCATATATTTT. Its translation: CASSRGTDGNTIYF.

V usage is TRBV25-1 and J usage is TRBJ1-4; tentative D call: TRBD1 (6 bases). Per the germline V gene, CDR1 is MGHDK and CDR2 is SYGVNS. This CDR3 region has 18 residues. V was cut by 6 bases and J by 2 bases, with 22 bases left in between. CDR3: CASSPRLGAAGTNEKLFF. DNA for the CDR3: TGTGCCAGCAGCCCCCGGTTGGGGGCCGCAGGGACTAATGAAAAACTGTTTTTT.

This clone was seen a few times. CDR3 loop: CASSQEFRVSSVAETQYF. The CDR3 coding sequence is TGTGCCAGCAGCCAAGAGTTCAGGGTTTCGAGCGTTGCAGAGACCCAGTACTTC. This chain links TRBV4-2 with TRBJ2-5, with a weak D call TRBD1 (5 bases). The CDR3 covers 18 residues. CDR1 and CDR2 (germline): LGHNA, YNFKEQ. V was pared by 0 bases and J by 4 bases, with 21 bases between.

The genes are TRBV4-1 and TRBJ2-7; 7 bases are a match to TRBD2. Germline lookup yields CDR1 MGHRA and CDR2 YSYEKL. Trimming at V came to 4 bases and at J to 3 bases, leaving 9 bases not matched to a gene. This CDR3 region has 15 residues. Here the CDR3 reads CASSLGGTSDYEQYF. The CDR3 DNA is TGCGCCAGCAGCCTGGGGGGAACTAGCGACTACGAGCAGTACTTC.

V usage is TRBV13 and J usage is TRBJ2-3; D unclear. The CDR3 loop spans 15 amino acids. V was trimmed by 3 bases and J by 1 base, leaving 11 bases between them. Germline values: CDR1 PRHDT, CDR2 FYEKMQ (reference sequence). The CDR3 region is CASSFEAPGTDTQYF. The CDR3 DNA is TGTGCCAGCAGCTTTGAGGCCCCCGGCACAGATACGCAGTATTTT.

The chain is built from TRBV11-1 and TRBJ2-7; 7 positions agree with TRBD1. Germline-derived CDR1 and CDR2 are SGHAT and FQDESV (reference sequence). The CDR3 extends over 15 amino acids. V gave up 2 bases and J gave up 3 bases; unmatched junction bases: 7. CDR3 region: CASSLSDRPNYEQYF. The CDR3, as DNA: TGTGCCAGCAGCTTATCGGACAGGCCCAACTACGAGCAGTACTTC.

The rearrangement uses TRBV28 and TRBJ1-4; D is possibly TRBD1 (5 bases). This CDR3 spans 16 amino acids. V dropped 5 bases and J dropped 6 bases, with 19 bases sitting between them. Germline CDR1 and CDR2: MDHEN and SYDVKM. In DNA, the CDR3 is TGTGCCAGCAGTGGGGCCCAGGGTGAGAGTTATGAAAAACTGTTTTTT. Amino acid sequence: CASSGAQGESYEKLFF.

V and J are TRBV30 and TRBJ2-7; D is perhaps TRBD2 (7 bases). Trimming removed 4 bases from V and 3 bases from J, with 19 bases in between. The CDR3 spans 15 residues. Germline V lookup: CDR1 GTSNPN, CDR2 SVGIG (reference sequence). The CDR3 DNA sequence: TGTGCCTGGACCCCTTCGGGGGGCAGGTACTACGAGCAGTACTTC. This codes for CAWTPSGGRYYEQYF.

The rearrangement uses TRBV7-2 and TRBJ2-1, with 8 positions matching TRBD2. With V trimmed by 6 bases and J by 7 bases, 8 bases remained unmatched. The CDR3 contains 14 residues. Per germline, CDR1 SGHTA and CDR2 FQGNSA. CDR3 sequence: CASSEGLVGNEQFF. In DNA form, the CDR3 reads TGTGCCAGCAGTGAGGGACTAGTTGGGAATGAGCAGTTCTTC.

The chain combines TRBV7-9 with TRBJ2-1; a possible D gene is TRBD1 (6 bases). The CDR3 is made up of 17 amino acids. Looked up from germline, CDR1 is SEHNR and CDR2 is FQNEAQ (reference sequence). Deletions cut 2 bases from V and 0 bases from J, with 14 bases between. This chain's CDR3 is CASSLPWTESSYNEQFF. The CDR3, as DNA: TGTGCCAGCAGCTTACCGTGGACAGAGAGCTCCTACAATGAGCAGTTCTTC.

In regard to this clone: Sequence at one end of the junction differs from germline and may be a read error. The chain is built from TRBV7-7 and TRBJ2-1; TRBD1 aligns across 10 bases. The CDR3 is 15 amino acids. Germline CDR1 is SSHAT and CDR2 is FNYEAQ (reference sequence). The CDR3 DNA is TGTGCTAGCAGCCCCGGGACAGGGGCGGAATATGAGCAGTTCTTC. It translates to CASSPGTGAEYEQFF.

The chain recombines TRBV12-5 with TRBJ2-1; 8 nucleotides line up with TRBD1. With 0 bases clipped from V and 3 bases from J, the junction kept 7 bases outside the gene matches. Germline assignment: CDR1 LGHNT and CDR2 FRNRAP. The CDR3 contains 17 residues. Written as DNA, the CDR3 is TGTGCTAGTGGTTTGGTAGGAGCAGGGGGCTACTACAATGAGCAGTTCTTC. Protein product: CASGLVGAGGYYNEQFF.